Sequencing of this T cell receptor (beta chain) was carried out in a study of tumor-infiltrating lymphocytes in primary liver carcinoma. Study context: Spanning 30 to 69 years of age, the patients were men and women.

The researchers obtained blood RNA from unsorted whole blood and also extracted germline DNA. The germline CDR1 and CDR2 sequences are MDHEN and SYDVKM. This CDR3 spans 14 amino acids. Total RNA amounting to around 530 ng was the source from which TCR beta cDNA was made with a constant-region primer. Sequencing libraries for TCR beta derived from three nested multiplex PCR rounds that used slightly modified ARM-PCR. A C-beta reverse primer and TRBV1-TRBV30 forward primers served in each of the first two PCR rounds, at 10 cycles apiece. In TCRdb, the multiplex PCR reads were re-called with MiXCR into one record per CDR3 protein. This table holds more than 150,000 distinct CDR3 sequences, roughly three fifths found once. A note on this clonotype: Compared with germline, one end of the junction differs, possibly owing to a read error.

The specimen was peripheral blood. The TCR comes from a man aged 35 to 55 with primary liver carcinoma and hepatitis B virus infection. The chain joins TRBV28 to TRBJ1-5; no definite D call. This chain's CDR3 is CASSLDGVNQPQHF. The CDR3 DNA is TGCGCCAGCAGCTTGGACGGGGTTAATCAGCCCCAGCATTTT.